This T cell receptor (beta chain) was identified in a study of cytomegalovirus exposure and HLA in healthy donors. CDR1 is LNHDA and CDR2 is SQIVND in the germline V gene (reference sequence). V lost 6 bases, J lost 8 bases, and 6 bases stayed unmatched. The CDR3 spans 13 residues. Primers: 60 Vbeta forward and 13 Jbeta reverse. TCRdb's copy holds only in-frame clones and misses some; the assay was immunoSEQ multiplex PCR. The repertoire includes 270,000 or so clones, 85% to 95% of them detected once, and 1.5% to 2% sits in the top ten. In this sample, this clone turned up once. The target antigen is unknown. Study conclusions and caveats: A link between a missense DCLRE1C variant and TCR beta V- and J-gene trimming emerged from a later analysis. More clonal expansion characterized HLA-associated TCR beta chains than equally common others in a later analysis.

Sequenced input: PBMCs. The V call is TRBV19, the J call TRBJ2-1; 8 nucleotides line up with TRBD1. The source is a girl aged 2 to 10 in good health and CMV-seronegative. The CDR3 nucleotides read TGTGCCAGTAGCATCGACAGGGGAGATGAGCAGTTCTTC. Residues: CASSIDRGDEQFF.